Following are 28 T cell receptor beta chains from one sample sequenced in a study of T cell changes during pregnancy in multiple sclerosis. This table comes from immunoSEQ multiplex PCR, and its TCRdb copy is limited to in-frame clones, with some not included. The table includes around 33,000 clones, around nine tenths detected once. The sequenced sample was CD8+ T cells from peripheral blood mononuclear cells, obtained in the third trimester of pregnancy. The receptors shown here come from a female donor with multiple sclerosis, enrolled in a pregnancy study.

This clone was picked up one time. CDR3 coding DNA: TGTGCCAGCTCAGTGGCGGAACAGCCCCAGCATTTT. This sequence encodes CASSVAEQPQHF. The V call is TRBV18, the J call TRBJ1-5; D unclear. The V gene's germline CDR1 is KGHSH and CDR2 LQKENI. The CDR3 consists of 12 residues. Between the trimmed V and J ends, which lost 5 bases and 7 bases, there was a span of 9 bases.

This clone was counted a single time. The chain links TRBV4-3 to TRBJ2-5; TRBD2 matches 10 bases. The J segment lost 2 bases and the V segment lost 0 bases, leaving 9 bases of the junction unmatched. Germline V CDR1 and CDR2: LGHNA, YSLEER. This CDR3 spans 18 amino acids. In DNA form, the CDR3 reads TGCGCCAGCAGCCAAGATGTTGAACTAGCGGGGAGGCAAGAGACCCAGTACTTC. It codes for CASSQDVELAGRQETQYF.

This clone was seen once. The chain employs TRBV7-2 and TRBJ2-3; TRBD2 matches 11 bases. There are 17 residues in the CDR3. Germline loops: CDR1 SGHTA, CDR2 FQGNSA. Trimming cost V 5 bases and J 0 bases; bases outside gene matches: 7. The CDR3 loop reads CASSIGPSGGSTDTQYF. CDR3 DNA sequence: TGTGCCAGCAGCATAGGGCCTAGCGGGGGGAGCACAGATACGCAGTATTTT.

By proportion, this clone is medium-sized. The V gene is TRBV14, the J gene TRBJ1-6; the match to TRBD1 covers 7 bases. The V and J ends lost 2 bases and 2 bases, in that order; junction bases with no gene match: 6. This CDR3 spans 17 amino acids. The germline V gene has CDR1 SGHDN and CDR2 FVKESK. This CDR3 reads CASSQYTGATYNSPLHF. The CDR3 coding sequence is TGTGCCAGCAGCCAATATACAGGGGCGACCTATAATTCACCCCTCCACTTT.

CDR3: CASRSGGSSTDTQYF. CDR3 DNA sequence: TGTGCCAGCAGAAGTGGGGGCTCTAGCACAGATACGCAGTATTTT. The chain links TRBV13 to TRBJ2-3, with D possibly matching TRBD1 (6 bases). Per the germline V gene, CDR1 is PRHDT and CDR2 is FYEKMQ (reference sequence). V was trimmed by 6 bases and J by 0 bases, leaving 13 bases between them. The CDR3 is 15 residues long. The full variable domain, its missing parts supplied by reference TRBV13 and TRBJ2-3, is AAGVIQSPRHLIKEKRETATLKCYPIPRHDTVYWYQQGPGQDPQFLISFYEKMQSDKGSIPDRFSAQQFSDYHSELNMSSLELGDSALYFCASRSGGSSTDTQYFGPGTRLTVL.

The CDR3 sequence is CASSGWSVPTGYTF. The CDR3 DNA reads TGTGCCAGCAGCGGATGGAGTGTCCCGACGGGCTACACCTTC. V gene TRBV9 combines with J gene TRBJ1-2; D is uncertain. Germline V gene sequence: CDR1 SGDLS, CDR2 YYNGEE. Trimming shortened V by 3 bases and J by 8 bases, and 17 bases separated the two germline ends. The CDR3 spans 14 residues.

The chain joins TRBV10-3 to TRBJ2-1; TRBD1 might be the D (6 bases). The germline V gene has CDR1 ENHRY and CDR2 SYGVKD. The CDR3 loop spans 14 amino acids. The V and J ends lost 2 bases and 6 bases respectively, with 11 bases between them. CDR3 DNA: TGTGCCATCAGTGAGGGGACAACCTTCAATGAGCAGTTCTTC. It encodes CAISEGTTFNEQFF.

This chain joins TRBV10-2 and TRBJ2-2; D is unresolved. Germline CDR1 WSHSY, CDR2 SAAADI. Trimming removed 3 bases from V and 3 bases from J, with 5 bases in between. The CDR3 spans 13 residues. The CDR3 DNA sequence: TGCGCCAGCAGTGATCAGGACACCGGGGAGCTGTTTTTT. Translated, it gives CASSDQDTGELFF.

The chain is built from TRBV9 and TRBJ2-3; no definite D call. Trimming removed 0 bases from V and 1 base from J, with 6 bases in between. The CDR3 has 14 residues. Germline values: CDR1 SGDLS, CDR2 YYNGEE. CDR3 bases: TGTGCCAGCAGCGTAGACTCCGGCACAGATACGCAGTATTTT. Protein product: CASSVDSGTDTQYF.

The gene calls are TRBV6-1 and TRBJ1-3, with D hard to call. This CDR3 has 11 amino acids. Trimming left V 11 bases short and J 4 bases short, with 9 bases between. Germline loops: CDR1 MNHNS, CDR2 SASEGT. DNA for the CDR3: TGTGCCTCCGTACAGGGAAACACCATATATTTT. Translating it yields CASVQGNTIYF.

This rearrangement joins TRBV19 to TRBJ1-2; 8 bases map to TRBD1. Germline CDR1 and CDR2: LNHDA and SQIVND (reference sequence). This CDR3 region has 14 residues. Trimming removed 9 bases from V and 0 bases from J; junction bases left unmatched: 6. The DNA of the CDR3 is TGTGCCAGCGGGACAGGACTCCCTAACTATGGCTACACCTTC. This encodes CASGTGLPNYGYTF.

The chain combines TRBV27 with TRBJ1-1; tentatively, D is TRBD1 (6 bases). The CDR3 has 13 amino acids. Germline CDR1 is MNHEY and CDR2 is SMNVEV (reference sequence). Trimming removed 6 bases at V and 8 bases at J, with 16 bases between. For the CDR3, the DNA is TGTGCCAGCAGGACCGGGGGGCTCCCAGAAGCTTTCTTT. Translation gives CASRTGGLPEAFF.

The V call is TRBV5-1, the J call TRBJ2-7, with TRBD1 matching 8 bases. The length of the CDR3 is 14 residues. Looked up from germline, CDR1 is SGHRS and CDR2 is YFSETQ. J lost 2 bases, V lost 8 bases, and 9 bases had no gene match. DNA for the CDR3: TGCGCCAGTCGTGAGACAGGGGTCCCCTACGAGCAGTACTTC. This encodes CASRETGVPYEQYF.

The rearrangement uses TRBV4-3 and TRBJ1-6, with D maybe TRBD1 (5 bases). From germline, CDR1 is LGHNA and CDR2 YSLEER. Trimming removed 1 base at V and 9 bases at J, with 16 bases between. This CDR3 is 16 amino acids long. DNA for the CDR3: TGCGCCAGCAGCCAAGGGCCAGGGTTAAGGGGTTCACCCCTCCACTTT. Amino acids: CASSQGPGLRGSPLHF.

The chain combines TRBV27 with TRBJ2-7; 8 nucleotides align to TRBD1. The V gene end was trimmed by 3 bases and the J gene end by 2 bases; junction bases not matched to a gene: 6. Per the germline V gene, CDR1 is MNHEY and CDR2 is SMNVEV (reference sequence). This CDR3 contains 15 residues. CDR3 coding DNA: TGTGCCAGCAGTTTCGAATCGGGACAGGCCTACGAGCAGTACTTC. Protein product: CASSFESGQAYEQYF.

The chain uses TRBV6-4 and TRBJ2-3; no clear D. This CDR3 is built from 14 residues. V lost 0 bases and J lost 4, with 8 bases in between. Germline values: CDR1 MRHNA, CDR2 SNTAGT. CDR3 coding DNA: TGTGCCAGCAGTGACTCTGGTAGCCCAGATACGCAGTATTTT. Residues: CASSDSGSPDTQYF.

The rearrangement links TRBV2 to TRBJ2-5; a weak D match, TRBD1 (5 bases). CDR1 is SNHLY, CDR2 FYNNEI, per germline. The CDR3 is made up of 15 amino acids. Trimming left V 4 bases short and J 2 bases short, with 14 bases between. CDR3 nucleotides: TGTGCCAGCAGTGCGTCAGGGCCTTTACAAGAGACCCAGTACTTC. This encodes CASSASGPLQETQYF.

V gene TRBV11-2 combines with J gene TRBJ2-7; 11 positions agree with TRBD1. Germline assignment: CDR1 SGHAT and CDR2 FQNNGV. The CDR3 is made up of 16 amino acids. With 4 bases clipped from V and 4 bases from J, the junction kept 9 bases outside the gene matches. The CDR3 DNA sequence: TGTGCCAGCAGCTACGACCTATGGGACAGGGGGTACGAGCAGTACTTC. Residues: CASSYDLWDRGYEQYF.

The rearrangement links TRBV27 to TRBJ1-1; D is possibly TRBD1 (5 bases). CDR1 is MNHEY, CDR2 SMNVEV, per germline (reference sequence). With 1 base removed from V and 5 bases from J, the gap between germline ends came to 17 bases. The CDR3 runs to 16 residues. The chain's CDR3 is CASSLYPGSELTEAFF. The CDR3 DNA is TGTGCCAGCAGTTTATATCCAGGGTCGGAGTTAACTGAAGCTTTCTTT.

This chain connects TRBV7-6 to TRBJ2-7; 7 nucleotides agree with TRBD2. The CDR3 loop spans 15 amino acids. V lost 4 bases to trimming and J lost 5 bases; unmatched junction nucleotides: 11. Germline loops: CDR1 SGHVS, CDR2 FNYEAQ. CDR3 residues: CASSSPAGTNDEQYF. The DNA of the CDR3 is TGTGCCAGCAGCTCGCCGGCCGGGACTAACGACGAGCAGTACTTC.

Here the CDR3 DNA reads TGTGCCACCGCCGAGATACAGGATCAGCCCCAGCATTTT. Amino acids: CATAEIQDQPQHF. This sequence joins TRBV15 and TRBJ1-5, with a tentative D call TRBD1 (5 bases). Germline V gene data show CDR1 as LNHNV and CDR2 as YYDKDF (reference sequence). Trimming took off 8 bases at V and 5 bases at J, with 13 bases between the two ends. The CDR3 runs to 13 residues.

This clone has just one count. The CDR3 protein is CASRTGGNYGYTF. The CDR3 nucleotides read TGTGCCAGTAGAACAGGGGGTAACTATGGCTACACCTTC. The chain employs TRBV19 and TRBJ1-2; 8 bases agree with TRBD1. The CDR3 runs to 13 residues. Germline V gene sequence: CDR1 LNHDA, CDR2 SQIVND (reference sequence). V was clipped by 6 bases and J by 1 base; unmatched bases: 1.

This sequence joins TRBV7-9 and TRBJ2-7; TRBD1 might be the D (5 bases). V was cut by 2 bases and J by 4 bases, with 9 bases left in between. This CDR3 has 13 amino acids. From germline, CDR1 is SEHNR and CDR2 FQNEAQ (reference sequence). CDR3 sequence: CASSLPQGYEQYF. As DNA, the CDR3 is TGTGCCAGCAGCTTACCCCAGGGTTACGAGCAGTACTTC. The full variable domain, completed using reference TRBV7-9 and TRBJ2-7, is DTGVSQNPRHKITKRGQNVTFRCDPISEHNRLYWYRQTLGQGPEFLTYFQNEAQLEKSRLLSDRFSAERPKGSFSTLEIQRTEQGDSAMYLCASSLPQGYEQYFGPGTRLTVT.

This clone has just one count. This rearrangement joins TRBV9 to TRBJ2-7; possibly TRBD2 for D (6 bases). There are 13 residues in the CDR3. The V end was cut by 3 bases, the J end by 6 bases, with 13 bases between. The germline V gene encodes CDR1 SGDLS and CDR2 YYNGEE. The CDR3 protein is CASSGGGALEQYF. As DNA, the CDR3 is TGTGCCAGCAGCGGAGGCGGGGCCCTCGAGCAGTACTTC.

This sequence joins TRBV6-5 and TRBJ2-1; 10 positions agree with TRBD1. The CDR3 is 13 residues long. V lost 7 bases to trimming and J lost 8 bases; unmatched junction nucleotides: 5. Germline V gene data show CDR1 as MNHEY and CDR2 as SVGAGI. The CDR3: CASTRTGGDEQFF. The CDR3 DNA reads TGTGCCAGCACCAGGACAGGGGGAGATGAGCAGTTCTTC.

This chain joins TRBV11-2 and TRBJ1-2; D gene unclear. Germline values: CDR1 SGHAT, CDR2 FQNNGV. Between the trimmed V and J ends, which lost 0 bases and 6 bases, there was a span of 17 bases. This CDR3 has 16 amino acids. The CDR3 region has the DNA TGTGCCAGCAGCTTAGATCCTGCCCTCTCCGGGGATGGCTACACCTTC. It codes for CASSLDPALSGDGYTF.

This rearrangement joins TRBV6-4 to TRBJ2-1; a possible D gene is TRBD2 (6 bases). Per germline, CDR1 MRHNA and CDR2 SNTAGT. This CDR3 region has 15 residues. Trimming stripped 5 bases from V and 1 base from J, with 12 bases between. CDR3 sequence reads: CASSIFAGSYNEQFF. For the CDR3, the DNA is TGTGCCAGCAGTATATTTGCGGGGTCCTACAATGAGCAGTTCTTC.

V gene TRBV9 combines with J gene TRBJ2-1, with TRBD2 matching 7 bases. Per germline, CDR1 SGDLS and CDR2 YYNGEE. The CDR3 is made up of 15 amino acids. The V gene end was trimmed by 4 bases and the J gene end by 0 bases; junction bases not matched to a gene: 4. CDR3 residues: CASSPWGGSYNEQFF. CDR3 bases: TGTGCCAGCAGCCCATGGGGGGGCTCCTACAATGAGCAGTTCTTC. The full variable domain, completed using reference TRBV9 and TRBJ2-1, is DSGVTQTPKHLITATGQRVTLRCSPRSGDLSVYWYQQSLDQGLQFLIQYYNGEERAKGNILERFSAQQFPDLHSELNLSSLELGDSALYFCASSPWGGSYNEQFFGPGTRLTVL.